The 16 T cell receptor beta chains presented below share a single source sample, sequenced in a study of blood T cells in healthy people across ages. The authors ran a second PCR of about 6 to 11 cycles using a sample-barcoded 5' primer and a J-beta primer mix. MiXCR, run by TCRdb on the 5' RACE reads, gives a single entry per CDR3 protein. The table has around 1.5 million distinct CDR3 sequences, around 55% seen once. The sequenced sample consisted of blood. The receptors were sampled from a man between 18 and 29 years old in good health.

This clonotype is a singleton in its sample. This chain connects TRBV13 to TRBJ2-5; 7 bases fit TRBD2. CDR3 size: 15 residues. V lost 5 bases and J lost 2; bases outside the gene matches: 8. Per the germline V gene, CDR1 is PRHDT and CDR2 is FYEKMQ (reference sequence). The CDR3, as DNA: TGTGCCAGCAGCGCCGGACTAGGAGGGCAAGAGACCCAGTACTTC. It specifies CASSAGLGGQETQYF.

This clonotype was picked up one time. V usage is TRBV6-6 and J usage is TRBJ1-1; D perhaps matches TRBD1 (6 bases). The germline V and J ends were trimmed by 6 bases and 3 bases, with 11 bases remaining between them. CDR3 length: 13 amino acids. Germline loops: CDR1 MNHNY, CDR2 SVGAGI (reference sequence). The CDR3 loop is CASRTQGDTEAFF. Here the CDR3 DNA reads TGTGCCAGCAGGACACAGGGAGACACTGAAGCTTTCTTT.

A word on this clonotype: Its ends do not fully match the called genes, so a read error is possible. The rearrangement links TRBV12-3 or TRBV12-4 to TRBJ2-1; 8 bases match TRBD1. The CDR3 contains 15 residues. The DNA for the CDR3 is TGTGCCGGCAGTGACTTTCGGACAGGGCGGAATGAGCAGTTCTTC. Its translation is CAGSDFRTGRNEQFF.

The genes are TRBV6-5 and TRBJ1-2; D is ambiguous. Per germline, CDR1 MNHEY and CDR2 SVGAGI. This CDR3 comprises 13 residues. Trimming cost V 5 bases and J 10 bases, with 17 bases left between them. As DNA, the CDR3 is TGTGCCAGCAGTCCTCTCCCGGGAGCCCTCTACACCTTC. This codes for CASSPLPGALYTF.

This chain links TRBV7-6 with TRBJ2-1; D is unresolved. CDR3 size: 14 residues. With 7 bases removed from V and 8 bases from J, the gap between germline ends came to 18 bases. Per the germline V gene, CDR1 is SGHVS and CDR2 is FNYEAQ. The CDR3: CASTPLPNSDEQFF. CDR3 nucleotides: TGTGCCAGCACCCCACTGCCGAACTCGGATGAGCAGTTCTTC. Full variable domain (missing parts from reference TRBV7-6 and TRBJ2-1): GAGVSQSPRYKVTKRGQDVALRCDPISGHVSLYWYRQALGQGPEFLTYFNYEAQQDKSGLPNDRFSAERPEGSISTLTIQRTEQRDSAMYRCASTPLPNSDEQFFGPGTRLTVL.

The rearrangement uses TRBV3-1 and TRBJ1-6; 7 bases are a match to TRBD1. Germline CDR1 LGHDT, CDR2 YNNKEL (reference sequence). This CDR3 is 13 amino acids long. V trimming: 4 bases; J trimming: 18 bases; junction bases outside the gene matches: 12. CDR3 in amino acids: CASSRNRGSLPHF. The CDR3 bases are TGTGCCAGCAGCCGTAACAGGGGATCACTCCCCCACTTT. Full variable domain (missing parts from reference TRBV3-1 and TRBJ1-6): DTAVSQTPKYLVTQMGNDKSIKCEQNLGHDTMYWYKQDSKKFLKIMFSYNNKELIINETVPNRFSPKSPDKAHLNLHINSLELGDSAVYFCASSRNRGSLPHFGNGTRLTVT.

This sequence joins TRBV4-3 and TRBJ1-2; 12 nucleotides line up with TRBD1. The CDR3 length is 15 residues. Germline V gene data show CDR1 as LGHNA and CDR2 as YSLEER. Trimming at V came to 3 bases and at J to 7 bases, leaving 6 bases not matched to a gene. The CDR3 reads CASSQPGQGAAGYTF. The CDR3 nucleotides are TGCGCCAGCAGCCAGCCGGGACAGGGGGCTGCTGGCTACACCTTC.

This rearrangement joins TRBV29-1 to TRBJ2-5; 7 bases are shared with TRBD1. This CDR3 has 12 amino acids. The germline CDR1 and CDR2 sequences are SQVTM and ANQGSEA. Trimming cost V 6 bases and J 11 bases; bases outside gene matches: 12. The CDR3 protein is CSVGTDYYEQYF. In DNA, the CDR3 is TGCAGCGTGGGGACAGACTATTATGAGCAGTACTTC.

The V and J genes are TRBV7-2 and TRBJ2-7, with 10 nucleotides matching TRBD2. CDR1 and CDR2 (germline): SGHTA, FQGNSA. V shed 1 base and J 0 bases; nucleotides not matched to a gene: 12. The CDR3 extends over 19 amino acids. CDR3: CASSLGLRTSGYSSYEQYF. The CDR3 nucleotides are TGTGCCAGCAGCTTAGGTCTTAGGACTAGCGGCTACAGCTCCTACGAGCAGTACTTC.

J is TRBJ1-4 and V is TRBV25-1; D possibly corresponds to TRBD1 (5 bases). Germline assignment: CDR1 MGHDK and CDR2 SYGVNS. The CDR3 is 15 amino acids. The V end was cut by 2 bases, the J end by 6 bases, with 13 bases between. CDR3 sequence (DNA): TGTGCCAGCAGTGAACCGGGGGGGACCGATGAAAAACTGTTTTTT. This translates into CASSEPGGTDEKLFF. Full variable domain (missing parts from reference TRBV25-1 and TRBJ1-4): EADIYQTPRYLVIGTGKKITLECSQTMGHDKMYWYQQDPGMELHLIHYSYGVNSTEKGDLSSESTVSRIRTEHFPLTLESARPSHTSQYLCASSEPGGTDEKLFFGSGTQLSVL.

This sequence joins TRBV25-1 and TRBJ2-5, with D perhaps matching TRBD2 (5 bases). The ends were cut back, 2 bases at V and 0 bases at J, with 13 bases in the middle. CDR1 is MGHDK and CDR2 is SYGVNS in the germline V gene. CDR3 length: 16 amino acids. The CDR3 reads CASSEAGQKYQETQYF. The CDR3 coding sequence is TGTGCCAGCAGTGAAGCGGGTCAGAAGTACCAAGAGACCCAGTACTTC.

DNA of the CDR3: TGTGCCAGCAGCGGGCTCTCGGTAGGGGCCAACGTCCTGACTTTC. This codes for CASSGLSVGANVLTF. The chain combines TRBV2 with TRBJ2-6; no reliable D call. With 6 bases removed from V and 4 bases from J, the gap between germline ends came to 13 bases. Looked up from germline, CDR1 is SNHLY and CDR2 is FYNNEI. This CDR3 comprises 15 residues.

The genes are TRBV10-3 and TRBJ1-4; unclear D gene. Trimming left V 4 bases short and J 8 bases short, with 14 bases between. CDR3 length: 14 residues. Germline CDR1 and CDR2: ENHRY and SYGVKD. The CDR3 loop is CAISAEGLGEKLFF. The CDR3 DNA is TGTGCCATCAGTGCGGAGGGTCTTGGCGAAAAACTGTTTTTT.

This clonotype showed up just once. The DNA for the CDR3 is TGTGCCAGCAGCCAAGAAACAGGGGTAAGCACTGAAGCTTTCTTT. The encoded protein is CASSQETGVSTEAFF. This sequence joins TRBV4-2 and TRBJ1-1; 7 positions match TRBD1. CDR1 is LGHNA, CDR2 YNFKEQ, per germline. V dropped 0 bases and J dropped 4; count of bases not matched to a gene: 5. This CDR3 contains 15 residues.

The CDR3 protein is CASSQASSGINTGELFF. Written as DNA, the CDR3 is TGTGCCAGCAGCCAAGCTTCTAGCGGGATCAACACCGGGGAGCTGTTTTTT. The rearrangement joins TRBV3-1 to TRBJ2-2; 9 nucleotides match TRBD2. The CDR3 is made up of 17 amino acids. The junction had 5 bases not matched to a gene; V was cut back by 1 base and J by 2 bases. Germline-derived CDR1 and CDR2 are LGHDT and YNNKEL (reference sequence). Filled out from reference TRBV3-1 and TRBJ2-2, the complete variable domain reads DTAVSQTPKYLVTQMGNDKSIKCEQNLGHDTMYWYKQDSKKFLKIMFSYNNKELIINETVPNRFSPKSPDKAHLNLHINSLELGDSAVYFCASSQASSGINTGELFFGEGSRLTVL.

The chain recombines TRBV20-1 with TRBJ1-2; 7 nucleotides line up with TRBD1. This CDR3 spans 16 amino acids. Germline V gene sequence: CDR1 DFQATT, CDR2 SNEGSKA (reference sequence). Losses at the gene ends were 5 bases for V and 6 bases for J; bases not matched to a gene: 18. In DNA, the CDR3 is TGCAGTGCTGGCGCAGGGGGGGGTGCCTGGGGCAATGGCTACACCTTC. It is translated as CSAGAGGGAWGNGYTF.